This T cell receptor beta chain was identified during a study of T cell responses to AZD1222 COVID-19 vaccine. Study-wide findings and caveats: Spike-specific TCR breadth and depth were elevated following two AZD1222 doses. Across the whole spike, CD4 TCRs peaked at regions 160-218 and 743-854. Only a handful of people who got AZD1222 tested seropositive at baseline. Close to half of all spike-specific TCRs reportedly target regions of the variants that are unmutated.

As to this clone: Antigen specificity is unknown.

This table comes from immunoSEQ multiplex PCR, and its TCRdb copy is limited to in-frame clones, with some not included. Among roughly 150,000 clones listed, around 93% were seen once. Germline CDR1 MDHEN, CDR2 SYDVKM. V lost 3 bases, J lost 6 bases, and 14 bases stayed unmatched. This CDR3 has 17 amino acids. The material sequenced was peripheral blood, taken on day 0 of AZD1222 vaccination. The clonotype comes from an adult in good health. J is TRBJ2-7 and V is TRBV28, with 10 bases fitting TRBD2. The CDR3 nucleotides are TGTGCCAGCAGTTTTGCCGGGCTAGCGGGAGCTGCGAGCGAGCAGTACTTC. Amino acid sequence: CASSFAGLAGAASEQYF.